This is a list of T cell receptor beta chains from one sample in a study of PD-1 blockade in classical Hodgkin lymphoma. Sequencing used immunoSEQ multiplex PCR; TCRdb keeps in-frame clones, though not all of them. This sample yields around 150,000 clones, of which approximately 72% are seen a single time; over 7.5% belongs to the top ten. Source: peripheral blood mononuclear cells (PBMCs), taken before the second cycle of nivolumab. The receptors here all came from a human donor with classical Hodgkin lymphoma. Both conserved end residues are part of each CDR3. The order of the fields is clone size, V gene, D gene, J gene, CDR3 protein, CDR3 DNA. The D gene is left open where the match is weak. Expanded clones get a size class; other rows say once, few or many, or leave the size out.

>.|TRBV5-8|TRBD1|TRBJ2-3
CASSLEGATDTQYF
TGTGCCAGCAGCTTGGAGGGGGCCACAGATACGCAGTATTTT
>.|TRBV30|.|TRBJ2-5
CAWRGEGGETQYF
TGTGCCTGGAGAGGTGAGGGTGGGGAGACCCAGTACTTC
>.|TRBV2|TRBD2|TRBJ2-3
CASSDQRGESDTQYF
TGTGCCAGCAGTGATCAGCGGGGCGAGTCAGATACGCAGTATTTT
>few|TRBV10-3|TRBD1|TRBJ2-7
CAISGQGNYEQYF
TGTGCCATCAGTGGACAGGGGAACTACGAGCAGTACTTC
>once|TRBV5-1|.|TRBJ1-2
CASSLALQGYGYTF
TGCGCCAGCAGCTTGGCCCTACAGGGATATGGCTACACCTTC
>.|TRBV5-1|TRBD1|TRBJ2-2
CASRSGRGLNTGELFF
TGCGCCAGCCGGAGCGGCAGGGGGCTTAACACCGGGGAGCTGTTTTTT
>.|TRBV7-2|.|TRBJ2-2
CASSLWDGGELFF
TGTGCCAGCAGCTTATGGGATGGCGGGGAGCTGTTTTTT
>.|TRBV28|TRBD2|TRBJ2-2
CASSLLGGGGNTGELFF
TGTGCCAGCAGTTTATTAGGTGGCGGGGGGAACACCGGGGAGCTGTTTTTT
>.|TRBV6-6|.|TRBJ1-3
CASRNRFSGNTIYF
TGTGCCAGCAGGAACAGGTTCTCTGGAAACACCATATATTTT
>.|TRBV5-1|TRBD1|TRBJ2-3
CASSLATYGTGSTDTQYF
TGCGCCAGCAGCTTGGCCACCTATGGGACAGGGAGCACAGATACGCAGTATTTT
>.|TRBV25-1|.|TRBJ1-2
CASSETDLTYGYTF
TGTGCCAGCAGTGAGACAGACTTAACCTATGGCTACACCTTC
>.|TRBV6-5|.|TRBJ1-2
CASSYRTGTRGYTF
TGTGCCAGCAGTTACCGAACAGGGACACGGGGCTACACCTTC
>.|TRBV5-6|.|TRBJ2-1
CASSPTWGNEQFF
TGTGCCAGCAGCCCCACTTGGGGCAATGAGCAGTTCTTC
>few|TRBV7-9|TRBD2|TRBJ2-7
CASSSPTRGLAYEQYF
TGTGCCAGCAGCTCACCTACCCGCGGACTAGCTTACGAGCAGTACTTC
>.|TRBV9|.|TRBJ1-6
CASSGRGRLGTPLHF
TGTGCCAGCAGCGGCAGGGGCCGGCTTGGGACACCCCTCCACTTT
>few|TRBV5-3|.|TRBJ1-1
CARSTGGGPGMNTEAFF
TGTGCCAGAAGCACGGGGGGCGGGCCTGGGATGAACACTGAAGCTTTCTTT
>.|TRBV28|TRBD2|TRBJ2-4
CASSAYLAGAKNIQYF
TGTGCCAGCAGCGCATATTTAGCGGGAGCCAAAAACATTCAGTACTTC
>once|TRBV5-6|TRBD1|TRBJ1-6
CASSLRQGATHNSPLHF
TGTGCCAGCAGCTTGAGGCAGGGGGCTACTCATAATTCACCCCTCCACTTT
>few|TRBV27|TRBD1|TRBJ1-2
CASRIAGGASYGYTF
TGTGCCAGCAGAATCGCAGGGGGCGCCTCCTATGGCTACACCTTC
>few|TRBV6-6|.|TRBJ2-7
CATQRGELGEQYF
TGTGCCACCCAGAGGGGAGAACTCGGCGAGCAGTACTTC